Following are 9 T cell receptor beta chains from one sample sequenced in a study of T cell clones after liver transplantation (dated by TCRdb to about 2019). Libraries were made using the immunoSEQ multiplex PCR assay. Drawn from immuneACCESS, this table holds only the in-frame rearrangements with V and J called that TCRdb kept. Clones are partly lost; checked studies trace under half to an unresolved V gene and leave the rest unexplained. The sample includes around 110,000 clones, with about nine tenths observed a single time. The biggest ten clones account for 0.8% to 0.9% of the sample. Source: CD4+ T cells from blood, taken 12 months after liver transplant. These receptor sequences come from a human patient who received a liver transplant. After a transplant, the donor of the graft may account for some T cells.

The chain employs TRBV11-3 and TRBJ2-6, with D uncertain. V was clipped by 3 bases and J by 0 bases, with 9 bases between them. CDR3 length: 16 residues. Germline V gives CDR1 SGHNT, CDR2 YENEEA. For the CDR3, the DNA is TGTGCCAGCAGCTTTTGGGCCGCCTCTGGGGCCAACGTCCTGACTTTC. This gives the protein CASSFWAASGANVLTF.

This chain joins TRBV18 and TRBJ2-5, with unresolved D. Germline CDR1 KGHSH, CDR2 LQKENI. Trimming took off 4 bases at V and 2 bases at J, with 8 bases between the two ends. The CDR3 has 13 amino acids. This CDR3 is CASSRTQQETQYF. CDR3 nucleotides: TGTGCCAGCTCACGCACCCAGCAAGAGACCCAGTACTTC.

The chain employs TRBV28 and TRBJ2-1, with 8 bases that match TRBD2. Germline V CDR1 and CDR2: MDHEN, SYDVKM. The ends lost 5 bases at V and 6 bases at J; junction bases unmatched: 9. The CDR3 is 15 residues long. The CDR3 loop is CASSPGGDGGNEQFF. The CDR3, as DNA: TGTGCCAGCAGTCCCGGGGGGGACGGAGGCAATGAGCAGTTCTTC.

The rearrangement uses TRBV10-1 and TRBJ2-5; a weak D match, TRBD1 (5 bases). Germline V gene lookup returns CDR1 WNHNN and CDR2 SYGVQD (reference sequence). V lost 5 bases and J 5 bases, leaving 24 bases between the germline ends. The CDR3 runs 17 residues. The CDR3 DNA reads TGCGCCAGCAGTTTACTAAGGGCTCGGGCCCCAGGGGAGACCCAGTACTTC. It translates to CASSLLRARAPGETQYF.

The chain joins TRBV2 to TRBJ1-5, with 8 bases aligning to TRBD1. Germline V CDR1 and CDR2: SNHLY, FYNNEI. The CDR3 has 14 residues. The V segment lost 5 bases and the J segment 2 bases; nucleotides outside the gene matches: 2. The CDR3 nucleotides are TGTGCCAGCAGTCAGACAGGGGGCAATCAGCCCCAGCATTTT. Its protein is CASSQTGGNQPQHF.

This chain uses TRBV28 with TRBJ2-7, with 16 bases that match TRBD2. Trimming took 2 bases from V and 2 from J; bases not matched to a gene: 15. Germline CDR1 and CDR2: MDHEN and SYDVKM. This CDR3 contains 21 residues. The CDR3 DNA reads TGTGCCAGCAGTTTAGTTTTGGGACAAAAGGGACTAGCGGGAGGGCCCTACGAGCAGTACTTC. This encodes CASSLVLGQKGLAGGPYEQYF.

Only one count was recorded for this clone. The chain combines TRBV5-1 with TRBJ1-4, with TRBD1 matching 8 bases. Germline assignment: CDR1 SGHRS and CDR2 YFSETQ. Trimming cost V 3 bases and J 6 bases; bases outside gene matches: 1. The CDR3 covers 13 residues. CDR3 nucleotides: TGCGCCAGCAGCTCGGACAGGGATGAAAAACTGTTTTTT. This codes for CASSSDRDEKLFF.

The rearrangement uses TRBV7-2 and TRBJ2-3, with a weak D call TRBD2 (5 bases). The CDR3 has 17 residues. The germline CDR1 and CDR2 sequences are SGHTA and FQGNSA. The V end lost 1 base, the J end lost 0 bases, and 14 bases lay between the germline ends. CDR3 coding DNA: TGTGCCAGCAGCTTAGATGTAGCGATTGTTAGCACAGATACGCAGTATTTT. This encodes CASSLDVAIVSTDTQYF.

The rearrangement joins TRBV19 to TRBJ2-1; tentative D call: TRBD1 (5 bases). V was pared by 11 bases and J by 0 bases, with 11 bases between. Germline loops: CDR1 LNHDA, CDR2 SQIVND (reference sequence). The CDR3 has 13 residues. As DNA, the CDR3 is TGTGCCTCCGCGGACATCTCCTACAATGAGCAGTTCTTC. It encodes CASADISYNEQFF.